This is a list of T cell receptor beta chains from one sample in a study of CD8+ T cells in alopecia areata. The method was immunoSEQ multiplex PCR; TCRdb's version includes in-frame clones alone and lacks a portion of them. The repertoire includes 150,000 to 200,000 clones, 50% to 75% of them detected once, and about a sixth sits in the top ten. The sample in question was CD4+ T cells sorted from blood, obtained at roughly week 58, from a patient treated with tofacitinib. The receptors stem from a human donor with alopecia areata. Both conserved end residues are part of each CDR3. The D gene is left open where the match is weak. Rows give clone size only sometimes, using once, few, many, or a class for an expanded clone.

d_call | j_call | clone_size | v_call | cdr3_aa | cdr3_nt
NA | TRBJ1-6 | NA | TRBV10-3 | CAISGGDGNNSPLHF | TGTGCCATCAGTGGGGGAGACGGGAATAATTCACCCCTCCACTTT
NA | TRBJ1-1 | NA | TRBV10-3 | CAISDMGGTEAFF | TGTGCCATCAGTGATATGGGAGGCACTGAAGCTTTCTTT
NA | TRBJ1-1 | few | TRBV5-4 | CASSHIGQNTEAFF | TGTGCCAGCAGCCACATCGGACAGAACACTGAAGCTTTCTTT
NA | TRBJ1-1 | NA | TRBV27 | CASSLRTATEAFF | TGTGCCAGCAGTCTCCGGACAGCGACTGAAGCTTTCTTT
TRBD1 | TRBJ2-7 | NA | TRBV5-4 | CASTSGTGRGEQYF | TGTGCCAGCACCTCCGGGACAGGGAGGGGCGAGCAGTACTTC
NA | TRBJ2-6 | few | TRBV7-2 | CASSTISSGANVLTF | TGTGCCAGCAGCACTATAAGCTCTGGGGCCAACGTCCTGACTTTC
TRBD1 | TRBJ1-5 | NA | TRBV5-1 | CASSYGTGGTPQHF | TGCGCCAGCAGCTACGGGACAGGGGGCACGCCCCAGCATTTT
NA | TRBJ2-7 | NA | TRBV7-7 | CASSLTSSGEQYF | TGTGCTAGCAGCTTAACCTCCTCCGGCGAGCAGTACTTC
NA | TRBJ1-2 | NA | TRBV19 | CASSVQGANYGYTF | TGTGCCAGTAGCGTACAGGGAGCTAACTATGGCTACACCTTC
NA | TRBJ2-3 | NA | TRBV11-3 | CASSRRADTQYF | TGTGCCAGCAGCCGCAGGGCAGATACGCAGTATTTT
TRBD2 | TRBJ2-5 | NA | TRBV4-1 | CASSQEHSSGGWETQYF | TGCGCCAGCAGCCAAGAACATTCTAGCGGGGGATGGGAGACCCAGTACTTC
NA | TRBJ1-2 | NA | TRBV6-5 | CASSTTPYYGYTF | TGTGCCAGCAGTACCACACCTTACTATGGCTACACCTTC
NA | TRBJ1-1 | few | TRBV5-6 | CASSLAGIDEAFF | TGTGCCAGCAGCTTGGCAGGGATCGATGAAGCTTTCTTT
NA | TRBJ2-5 | few | TRBV5-1 | CASSLRSGLQETQYF | TGCGCCAGCAGCTTGAGGAGCGGCCTCCAAGAGACCCAGTACTTC
NA | TRBJ1-5 | NA | TRBV4-1 | CASSQAVHREGSQPQHF | TGCGCCAGCAGCCAAGCGGTTCACAGGGAAGGCAGTCAGCCCCAGCATTTT
TRBD1 | TRBJ1-1 | few | TRBV6-6 | CASTGQVLNTEAFF | TGTGCCAGCACTGGACAGGTATTGAACACTGAAGCTTTCTTT
NA | TRBJ2-7 | NA | TRBV7-9 | CASRYQGYEQYF | TGTGCCAGCCGCTACCAGGGCTACGAGCAGTACTTC
TRBD1 | TRBJ1-5 | NA | TRBV7-9 | CASSTGDQPQHF | TGTGCCAGCAGTACAGGGGATCAGCCCCAGCATTTT
TRBD1 | TRBJ2-7 | NA | TRBV7-8 | CASSPRDRTYEQYF | TGTGCCAGCAGCCCGAGGGACAGAACCTACGAGCAGTACTTC
NA | TRBJ2-3 | NA | TRBV4-2 | CASSQQAGSTDTQYF | TGTGCCAGCAGCCAGCAAGCGGGTAGCACAGATACGCAGTATTTT
NA | TRBJ1-5 | NA | TRBV15 | CATSRDLGDQPQHF | TGTGCCACCAGCAGAGATCTAGGGGATCAGCCCCAGCATTTT
NA | TRBJ2-3 | once | TRBV5-6 | CASSLVRGTDTQYF | TGTGCCAGCAGCTTGGTCAGGGGCACAGATACGCAGTATTTT
TRBD1 | TRBJ1-2 | NA | TRBV30 | CALNRDSDNYGYTF | TGTGCCTTGAACCGGGACAGCGATAACTATGGCTACACCTTC
NA | TRBJ1-1 | NA | TRBV7-2 | CASSDPRRGWGTEAFF | TGTGCCAGCAGCGACCCCCGACGGGGGTGGGGCACTGAAGCTTTCTTT
NA | TRBJ2-3 | NA | TRBV30 | CAWSPGTSAIDTQYF | TGTGCCTGGAGCCCTGGGACTTCCGCCATAGATACGCAGTATTTT
TRBD2 | TRBJ2-3 | NA | TRBV30 | CAWSQRDRDTQYF | TGTGCCTGGAGCCAGCGGGACCGGGATACGCAGTATTTT
TRBD2 | TRBJ2-7 | few | TRBV29-1 | CSAYGLADYEQYF | TGCAGCGCCTACGGACTAGCGGACTACGAGCAGTACTTC
NA | TRBJ2-5 | NA | TRBV29-1 | CSVRIGGETQYF | TGCAGCGTTCGTATTGGGGGAGAGACCCAGTACTTC
TRBD1 | TRBJ2-7 | NA | TRBV30 | CACMQGVAYEQYF | TGTGCCTGCATGCAGGGGGTAGCCTACGAGCAGTACTTC
NA | TRBJ1-2 | NA | TRBV7-9 | CASSLRAGVTF | TGTGCCAGCAGCCTTCGGGCAGGTGTCACCTTC
NA | TRBJ1-4 | NA | TRBV2 | CASSETPRTPEKLFF | TGTGCCAGCAGTGAAACCCCCAGGACGCCGGAAAAACTGTTTTTT
TRBD2 | TRBJ2-3 | NA | TRBV2 | CASSGGLVIGTDTQYF | TGTGCCAGCAGTGGGGGACTAGTGATCGGCACAGATACGCAGTATTTT
TRBD2 | TRBJ2-2 | NA | TRBV5-1 | CASSRLAGTGELFF | TGCGCCAGCAGTCGACTAGCGGGCACCGGGGAGCTGTTTTTT
NA | TRBJ2-7 | NA | TRBV2 | CASILGRQRTYEQYF | TGTGCCAGCATCCTAGGTAGGCAGCGAACCTACGAGCAGTACTTC
TRBD2 | TRBJ2-7 | NA | TRBV11-2 | CASSLVAGTYEQYF | TGTGCCAGCAGCTTAGTAGCGGGCACCTACGAGCAGTACTTC
NA | TRBJ2-5 | NA | TRBV19 | CASSVTGTQETQYF | TGTGCCAGTAGCGTTACAGGGACCCAAGAGACCCAGTACTTC
NA | TRBJ1-2 | few | TRBV10-2 | CASSEGGAGYTF | TGCGCCAGCAGTGAAGGGGGAGCTGGCTACACCTTC
TRBD1 | TRBJ1-2 | NA | TRBV7-8 | CASSTGTGGKYGYTF | TGTGCCAGCAGCACAGGGACAGGGGGAAAGTATGGCTACACCTTC
TRBD1 | TRBJ2-7 | NA | TRBV4-2 | CASSPGQGISYEQYF | TGTGCCAGCAGCCCGGGACAGGGGATCTCCTACGAGCAGTACTTC
TRBD1 | TRBJ2-7 | few | TRBV2 | CASSTRDRPTSF | TGTGCCAGCAGTACCCGGGACAGACCTACTAGCTTC
NA | TRBJ2-1 | NA | TRBV2 | CASSEVVAWQFF | TGTGCCAGCAGTGAAGTGGTAGCCTGGCAGTTCTTC
NA | TRBJ2-5 | NA | TRBV20-1 | CSTPIQETQYF | TGCAGTACACCGATACAAGAGACCCAGTACTTC